These 4 T cell receptor beta chains were sequenced from one sample in a study of blood T cells in healthy people across ages. A sample-barcoded 5' primer and a J-beta primer mix were used in a second PCR of roughly 6 to 12 cycles. TCRdb independently ran MiXCR on the 5' RACE reads; one entry per CDR3 protein. The repertoire holds 600,000 to 850,000 distinct CDR3 sequences, with more than 40% as singletons. The sequenced sample consisted of blood. The receptors stem from a woman in her sixties in good health.

This chain uses TRBV28 with TRBJ2-5, with D tentatively TRBD1 (6 bases). The J call may not be correct, given that the DNA end is closer to TRBJ2-7. CDR3 length: 14 residues. Per germline, CDR1 MDHEN and CDR2 SYDVKM. CDR3 residues: CASSRRTDSNEQYF. The CDR3 DNA reads TGTGCCAGCAGCCGACGGACAGACTCAAACGAGCAGTACTTC.

The chain employs TRBV7-3 and TRBJ1-2, with D perhaps TRBD1 (5 bases). With 5 bases removed from V and 3 bases from J, the gap between germline ends came to 16 bases. CDR1 is SGHTA and CDR2 is FQGTGA in the germline V gene. The CDR3 sequence is 15 residues long. The CDR3 DNA reads as TGTGCCAGCAGCCCGTCAGGGACCAACCACTATGGCTACACCTTC. This gives the protein CASSPSGTNHYGYTF. Filled out from reference TRBV7-3 and TRBJ1-2, the complete variable domain reads GAGVSQTPSNKVTEKGKYVELRCDPISGHTALYWYRQSLGQGPEFLIYFQGTGAADDSGLPNDRFFAVRPEGSVSTLKIQRTERGDSAVYLCASSPSGTNHYGYTFGSGTRLTVV.

This clonotype was seen repeatedly, ten times or more. CDR3 protein: CASSYAGGPNEQFF. CDR3 nucleotide sequence: TGCGCCAGCAGCTACGCGGGGGGGCCGAATGAGCAGTTCTTC. This sequence joins TRBV5-1 and TRBJ2-1; 9 positions match TRBD2. Germline trimming cut 3 bases from V and 7 bases from J; bases unmatched to any gene: 5. CDR1 and CDR2 from the germline V gene are SGHRS and YFSETQ. This CDR3 has 14 amino acids. The variable domain in full, with the rest retrieved from reference TRBV5-1 and TRBJ2-1, is KAGVTQTPRYLIKTRGQQVTLSCSPISGHRSVSWYQQTPGQGLQFLFEYFSETQRNKGNFPGRFSGRQFSNSRSEMNVSTLELGDSALYLCASSYAGGPNEQFFGPGTRLTVL.

The CDR3 DNA sequence: TGTGCCAGCAGTCGAACTATGCCGGGACTAGCGGCTATAAGGGCCTACAATGAGCAGTTCTTC. Protein sequence: CASSRTMPGLAAIRAYNEQFF. The V gene is TRBV27, the J gene TRBJ2-1; 11 bases fit TRBD2. Germline CDR1 reads MNHEY; CDR2 reads SMNVEV (reference sequence). The CDR3 is made up of 21 amino acids. V was clipped by 5 bases and J by 2 bases; unmatched bases: 20.